These 2 T cell receptor beta chains were sequenced from one sample in a study of T-cell memory formation after mild COVID-19. TCRdb used MiXCR to reprocess the 5' RACE reads, holding one entry per CDR3 protein. The table has a few hundred thousand distinct CDR3 sequences, approximately 19% seen once. Specimen: PBMCs or a T cell subset sorted from them (not recorded which). The receptors originated from a man younger than 30 who had mild COVID-19 (a few samples of this study predate the infection). Cell type and time point are not known.

This clonotype was detected a few times. The chain couples TRBV3-1 to TRBJ1-1; tentatively, D is TRBD1 (6 bases). Looked up from germline, CDR1 is LGHDT and CDR2 is YNNKEL (reference sequence). Trimming shortened V by 8 bases and J by 4 bases, and 14 bases separated the two germline ends. The CDR3 runs 13 residues. The CDR3 here is CASRQGGGTEAFF. The DNA of the CDR3 is TGTGCCAGCCGTCAAGGGGGAGGCACTGAAGCTTTCTTT. The whole variable domain, filled in from reference TRBV3-1 and TRBJ1-1, reads DTAVSQTPKYLVTQMGNDKSIKCEQNLGHDTMYWYKQDSKKFLKIMFSYNNKELIINETVPNRFSPKSPDKAHLNLHINSLELGDSAVYFCASRQGGGTEAFFGQGTRLTVV.

This clonotype was counted ten times or more. The chain has TRBV19 and TRBJ2-5; 9 nucleotides align to TRBD1. Germline V gene data show CDR1 as LNHDA and CDR2 as SQIVND (reference sequence). V was pared by 6 bases and J by 4 bases, with 6 bases of the junction left unmatched. This CDR3 is 14 amino acids long. The DNA for the CDR3 is TGTGCCAGTAGAGGGACAGGGAGTACAGAGACCCAGTACTTC. Translation: CASRGTGSTETQYF.